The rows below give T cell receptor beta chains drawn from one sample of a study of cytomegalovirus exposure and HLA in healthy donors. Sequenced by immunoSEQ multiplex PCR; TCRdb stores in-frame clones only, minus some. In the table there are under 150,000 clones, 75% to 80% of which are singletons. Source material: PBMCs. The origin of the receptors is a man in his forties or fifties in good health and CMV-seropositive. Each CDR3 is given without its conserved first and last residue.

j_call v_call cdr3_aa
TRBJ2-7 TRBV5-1 ASSPTGQGAHEQY
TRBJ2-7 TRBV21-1 ASSKGWCLDSPPPYEQY
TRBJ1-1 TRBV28 ASSLDRVTEAF
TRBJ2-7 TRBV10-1 ASSGTGGYEQY
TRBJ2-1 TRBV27 ASSFDYTEQF
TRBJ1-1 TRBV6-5 ASSYKQGGAEAF
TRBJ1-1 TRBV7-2 ASSVGQIMNTEAF
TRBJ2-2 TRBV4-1 ASSQVSRGTNTGELF
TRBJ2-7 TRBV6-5 ASSYEGGSEQY
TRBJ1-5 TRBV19 ASSRGGQGETNPFVQPQH
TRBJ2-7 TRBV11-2 ASSLVLGEYEQY
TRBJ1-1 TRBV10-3 AISATGTNTEAF
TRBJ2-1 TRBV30 AWRLAGTYNEQF
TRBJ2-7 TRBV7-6 ASSRGPGGPYEQY
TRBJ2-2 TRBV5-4 ASSPDPGTGELF